This record concerns one T cell receptor (beta chain) sequence. Its target is not known. This entry is derived from a study of STAT5B mutations in CD4+ large granular lymphocyte leukemia. Points from the study as a whole: Without putative leukemic clones, patient CD4-sorted repertoires remained more clonal than healthy CD4+ repertoires. Compared with healthy controls (2/35), patient top clones favored TRBV06 (8/27). Roughly 27% of private leukemic clonotypes occurred rarely in other patients' non-leukemic repertoires.

The V end was cut by 2 bases, the J end by 8 bases, with 22 bases between. The CDR3 spans 17 residues. In germline, CDR1 is LGHNA, CDR2 YSLEER. How the authors handled the data: Lowest detectable productive clonotype frequency was 2.59 x 10-5. Assay: immunoSEQ multiplex PCR; the TCRdb copy retains only in-frame clones and omits some. The V and J calls and the clone size are those of that table, but D and trimming were determined from the DNA. The sample records 30,000 to 40,000 clones, around 89% being singletons. This TCR came from a human donor in good health. The chain has TRBV4-3 and TRBJ2-1, with a weak D call TRBD2 (6 bases). Sequencing used CD4+ T cells from blood buffy coats. The CDR3: CASSQSPRVEGFYEQFF. CDR3 bases: TGCGCCAGCAGCCAATCCCCAAGGGTGGAGGGTTTCTATGAGCAGTTCTTC.